This TCR beta chain was identified during a study of identifying expanded T cells in peripheral blood. Study-wide points: Roughly 1.2 clones differed between technical replicates, versus 16.4 and 19 over time.

CDR1 is SGHRS, CDR2 YFSETQ, per germline. This CDR3 is built from 17 residues. Unmatched junction bases numbered 12, after V lost 4 bases and J lost 0 bases. Clones were sequenced by immunoSEQ multiplex PCR, and TCRdb holds only the in-frame ones, with some missing. The sample has about 78,000 clones, roughly 86% seen once; the top ten hold approximately 18%. This clone was seen a single time. Its specificity is not known. During the collection period, no donor immune events like infections were recorded. This chain uses TRBV5-1 with TRBJ2-7, with 8 bases identical to TRBD1. What was sequenced was blood. This TCR derives from a person between 18 and 75 years old in good health. The CDR3 DNA sequence: TGCGCCAGCAGCCCGGGACAGGTCGCAACCGACTCCTACGAGCAGTACTTC. It specifies CASSPGQVATDSYEQYF.